This TCR beta chain was found in a study of cytomegalovirus exposure and HLA in healthy donors. Study-level points and caveats: In a later analysis, TCR beta V- and J-gene trimming was associated with a missense DCLRE1C variant. Data from an earlier analysis indicated that most TCR beta V segments were productive either about 87% or about 30% of the time. In vitro checks showed that a few CMV-associated chains really do target CMV antigens.

The CDR3 extends over 17 amino acids. Per germline, CDR1 SGHDT and CDR2 YYEEEE. The junction had 11 bases not matched to a gene; V was cut back by 4 bases and J by 1 base. The PCR ran on 60 Vbeta and 13 Jbeta primers. Assay used: immunoSEQ multiplex PCR; TCRdb lists only in-frame clones, some missing. The data show over 150,000 clones, around 79% seen once. Note on this clone: Its specificity is unknown.

The sequence was collected from a girl aged 5-17 years in good health and CMV-seropositive. Material for sequencing was PBMCs. The chain has TRBV5-6 and TRBJ2-1; TRBD1 agrees at 7 bases. The CDR3 DNA is TGTGCCAGCAGCCTGACAGGGACCCTTCAATCCTACAATGAGCAGTTCTTC. Residues: CASSLTGTLQSYNEQFF.